The 4 T cell receptor beta chains in this list originate from one sample, sequenced in a study of T cells in Graves' hyperthyroidism and ophthalmopathy. Amplified regions were TCR beta CDR3 sequences from RNA transcripts. When the TCR CDR3 underwent first-round RT-PCR, the HTBI primer set was used. TCRdb independently ran MiXCR on the multiplex PCR reads; one entry per CDR3 protein. The data show about 360,000 distinct CDR3 sequences, roughly 25% seen once. The source material was blood. The receptors originated from a man aged 50-59 years with Graves' hyperthyroidism.

Concerning this clonotype: A much more abundant neighbour one base away suggests this may be a read error. Likely a read error: the CDR3 ends without its conserved phenylalanine or tryptophan. The genes are TRBV7-9 and TRBJ1-2; 8 bases agree with TRBD1. This CDR3 has 13 amino acids. J gave up 8 bases and V 5 bases, and 7 bases lay outside the gene matches. The V gene's germline CDR1 is SEHNR and CDR2 FQNEAQ (reference sequence). The CDR3 DNA reads TGTGCCAGCAGCCAGGACAGGGTTCGCGGCTACACCCTC. This codes for CASSQDRVRGYTL.

There are many counts of this clonotype. The rearrangement uses TRBV2 and TRBJ2-1; 8 bases map to TRBD1. V was pared by 6 bases and J by 4 bases, with 8 bases of the junction left unmatched. This CDR3 region has 15 residues. Per germline, CDR1 SNHLY and CDR2 FYNNEI. The CDR3 nucleotides are TGTGCCAGCAGGGGTGCAGGGGGCTCTTACAATGAGCAGTTCTTC. Translating gives CASRGAGGSYNEQFF.

The chain employs TRBV6-1 and TRBJ2-7; no definite D call. CDR1 is MNHNS, CDR2 SASEGT, per germline. V lost 6 bases, J lost 5 bases, and 14 bases lay in between. The CDR3 has 13 residues. The CDR3 region is CASRAYDLNEQYF. As DNA, the CDR3 is TGTGCCAGCAGGGCCTACGACCTTAACGAGCAGTACTTC.

A note on this clonotype: Germline is not matched at one junction end, which may reflect a read error. The J gene is TRBJ2-7, the V gene TRBV7-4; TRBD1 might be the D (5 bases). Per the germline V gene, CDR1 is SGHVT and CDR2 is SQSDAQ. This CDR3 region has 13 residues. CDR3 in DNA: TGTGCCGGCAGTTTTAGCAGGGTAGACGAGCAGTACTTC. Encoded protein: CAGSFSRVDEQYF. The complete variable domain, with remaining parts taken from reference TRBV7-4 and TRBJ2-7, reads GAGVSQSPRYKVAKRGRDVALRCDSISGHVTLYWYRQTLGQGSEVLTYSQSDAQRDKSGRPSGRFSAERPERSVSTLKIQRTEQGDSAVYLCAGSFSRVDEQYFGPGTRLTVT.